Below are 21 T cell receptor beta chains sequenced from a single sample in a study of control samples from healthy donors and cancer patients. Sequenced by immunoSEQ multiplex PCR; TCRdb stores in-frame clones only, minus some. The data show 150,000 to 200,000 clones, roughly 92% seen once. Sequencing was done on a sample of blood. The source of these receptors is a woman aged 18-29 years in good health.

This clone was seen only once. This chain uses TRBV2 with TRBJ1-2; 7 nucleotides match TRBD1. The trim removed 5 bases at V and 8 bases at J, leaving 8 bases unmatched. This CDR3 spans 13 amino acids. Germline CDR1 reads SNHLY; CDR2 reads FYNNEI. CDR3 coding DNA: TGTGCCAGCAGTCGGACAGGCTTTGGAGGCTACACCTTC. It codes for CASSRTGFGGYTF.

Comments on this clone: The junction differs from germline at one of its ends, possibly a read error. The J gene is TRBJ2-5, the V gene TRBV7-7, with D possibly matching TRBD2 (5 bases). The germline CDR1 and CDR2 sequences are SSHAT and FNYEAQ (reference sequence). The CDR3 consists of 13 residues. CDR3 DNA: TGTGCTAGCAGCCAGGACTTGACCGAGACCCAGTACTTC. Translating it yields CASSQDLTETQYF.

This clone was recorded only once. The chain uses TRBV27 and TRBJ1-4; the match to TRBD1 covers 7 bases. In germline, CDR1 is MNHEY, CDR2 SMNVEV (reference sequence). Trimming at V came to 8 bases and at J to 9 bases, leaving 12 bases not matched to a gene. This CDR3 has 14 amino acids. This chain's CDR3 is CASASWDSLKKLFF. The CDR3 region has the DNA TGTGCCAGCGCCTCCTGGGACAGCCTAAAAAAACTGTTTTTT.

The chain combines TRBV28 with TRBJ2-2, with 9 bases identical to TRBD2. V lost 6 bases to trimming and J lost 7 bases; unmatched junction nucleotides: 12. The germline CDR1 and CDR2 sequences are MDHEN and SYDVKM. CDR3 length: 16 amino acids. CDR3 in DNA: TGTGCCAGCAGCCCTATGGGCGGGAGGGCCCACGGGGAGCTGTTTTTT. Its protein is CASSPMGGRAHGELFF.

This chain joins TRBV4-2 and TRBJ2-3; 7 bases line up with TRBD2. This CDR3 has 15 amino acids. The ends lost 4 bases at V and 2 bases at J; junction bases unmatched: 6. The germline V gene encodes CDR1 LGHNA and CDR2 YNFKEQ. In DNA form, the CDR3 reads TGTGCCAGCAGCCCGCGCCGACTAGCCACAGATACGCAGTATTTT. It specifies CASSPRRLATDTQYF.

The chain couples TRBV6-1 to TRBJ1-2, with D tentatively TRBD1 (5 bases). V was clipped by 3 bases and J by 0 bases, with 11 bases between them. Germline lookup yields CDR1 MNHNS and CDR2 SASEGT. The CDR3 sequence is 15 residues long. The CDR3 nucleotides are TGTGCCAGCAGTGATAGGGGCAGAGCTAACTATGGCTACACCTTC. Protein: CASSDRGRANYGYTF.

CDR3 in amino acids: CASSFDRVGIQYF. CDR3 nucleotides: TGTGCCAGCAGCTTTGACAGGGTCGGCATTCAGTACTTC. The chain combines TRBV11-3 with TRBJ2-4; 7 bases are shared with TRBD1. The CDR3 is 13 residues long. With V trimmed by 3 bases and J by 9 bases, 5 bases remained unmatched. Looked up from germline, CDR1 is SGHNT and CDR2 is YENEEA.

V usage is TRBV9 and J usage is TRBJ2-7, with 7 bases that match TRBD2. The CDR3 sequence is 19 residues long. Looked up from germline, CDR1 is SGDLS and CDR2 is YYNGEE. Germline trimming cut 0 bases from V and 0 bases from J; bases unmatched to any gene: 15. The CDR3 sequence is CASSVDGYRRGGGSYEQYF. CDR3 sequence (DNA): TGTGCCAGCAGCGTAGACGGTTATAGGCGCGGGGGTGGCTCCTACGAGCAGTACTTC.

V gene TRBV5-4 combines with J gene TRBJ2-3; 7 bases are shared with TRBD2. This CDR3 has 15 residues. Per the germline V gene, CDR1 is SGHNT and CDR2 is YYREEE (reference sequence). With V trimmed by 3 bases and J by 2 bases, 6 bases remained unmatched. The CDR3 protein is CASSSPGRDTDTQYF. Written as DNA, the CDR3 is TGTGCCAGCAGCTCTCCTGGGAGGGACACAGATACGCAGTATTTT.

This clone was recorded only once. The chain couples TRBV5-1 to TRBJ1-1; a possible D gene is TRBD1 (6 bases). Germline values: CDR1 SGHRS, CDR2 YFSETQ. The CDR3 spans 17 residues. V dropped 3 bases and J dropped 2 bases, with 20 bases sitting between them. In nucleotides, the CDR3 is TGCGCCAGCAGCTCCAACCCTGACGGACAGATAAACACTGAAGCTTTCTTT. This codes for CASSSNPDGQINTEAFF.

The chain's CDR3 is CSVEGGSRYEQYF. The CDR3 DNA reads as TGCAGCGTTGAAGGAGGCAGTCGATACGAGCAGTACTTC. This chain joins TRBV29-1 and TRBJ2-7; D remains unclear. The CDR3 contains 13 residues. Trimming cost V 1 base and J 4 bases, with 11 bases left between them. CDR1 and CDR2 (germline): SQVTM, ANQGSEA.

This clone showed up just once. The chain joins TRBV11-3 to TRBJ1-1, with D unclear. CDR3 size: 14 residues. Germline V CDR1 and CDR2: SGHNT, YENEEA. Between the trimmed V and J ends, which lost 3 bases and 1 base, there was a span of 9 bases. CDR3 region: CASSLDGTNTEAFF. The CDR3 region has the DNA TGTGCCAGCAGCTTGGACGGAACGAACACTGAAGCTTTCTTT.

The chain recombines TRBV3-1 (or the pseudogene TRBV3-2) with TRBJ1-1, with D unclear. The CDR3 totals 14 residues. Germline-derived CDR1 and CDR2 are LGHDT and YNNKEL (reference sequence). Trimming removed 4 bases at V and 1 base at J, with 10 bases between. CDR3 nucleotide sequence: TGTGCCAGCAGCCCACCCTGGGGGAACACTGAAGCTTTCTTT. It specifies CASSPPWGNTEAFF.

This clone was detected only a few times. The chain carries TRBV11-3 and TRBJ2-7; the D gene is possibly TRBD1 (6 bases). Trimming pared 9 bases from V and 6 bases from J, leaving 15 bases between. The CDR3 totals 12 residues. Germline lookup yields CDR1 SGHNT and CDR2 YENEEA. In DNA form, the CDR3 reads TGTGCCAGTGGCCAGGGGTTTACCGAGCAGTACTTC. This gives the protein CASGQGFTEQYF.

The chain carries TRBV19 and TRBJ2-5; D gene unclear. Between the trimmed V and J ends, which lost 6 bases and 2 bases, there was a span of 7 bases. The CDR3 runs 12 residues. CDR1 is LNHDA, CDR2 SQIVND, per germline (reference sequence). The CDR3 DNA sequence: TGTGCCAGTAGCTCCTTACAAGAGACCCAGTACTTC. This translates into CASSSLQETQYF.

The gene calls are TRBV5-6 and TRBJ1-2, with 9 bases identical to TRBD1. Germline-derived CDR1 and CDR2 are SGHDT and YYEEEE. The CDR3 sequence is 16 residues long. Unmatched junction bases numbered 15, after V lost 4 bases and J lost 8 bases. The CDR3 reads CASSRDRGVRSGGYTF. DNA of the CDR3: TGTGCCAGCAGCCGAGACAGGGGGGTGAGATCGGGAGGCTACACCTTC.

The rearrangement links TRBV3-1 (or the pseudogene TRBV3-2) to TRBJ2-5, with 12 bases identical to TRBD2. V lost 5 bases to trimming and J lost 4 bases; unmatched junction nucleotides: 5. The V gene's germline CDR1 is LGHDT and CDR2 YNNKEL (reference sequence). This CDR3 has 15 amino acids. DNA of the CDR3: TGTGCCAGCAGCGACCTAGCGGGAGGGGGAGAGACCCAGTACTTC. As protein: CASSDLAGGGETQYF.

The chain couples TRBV6-5 to TRBJ1-1; 9 nucleotides align to TRBD1. With 4 bases clipped from V and 1 base from J, the junction kept 4 bases outside the gene matches. Per germline, CDR1 MNHEY and CDR2 SVGAGI. The CDR3 extends over 15 amino acids. This CDR3 is CASSSGTGTNTEAFF. CDR3 DNA sequence: TGTGCCAGCAGTTCAGGGACAGGGACGAACACTGAAGCTTTCTTT.

A word on this clone: A junction end diverges from the germline sequence, so it may reflect a read error. This chain links TRBV11-2 with TRBJ1-4, with D hard to call. The germline V gene encodes CDR1 SGHAT and CDR2 FQNNGV. The CDR3 loop spans 13 amino acids. CDR3 in amino acids: CASSLDGVSRLIF. The CDR3, as DNA: TGTGCCAGCAGCTTAGATGGGGTTTCCAGGTTGATTTTT.

The CDR3 loop reads CASSLGPTGELFF. CDR3 coding DNA: TGTGCCAGCAGCTTAGGACCCACCGGGGAGCTGTTTTTT. V is TRBV7-2 and J is TRBJ2-2; no reliable D call. With 1 base removed from V and 4 bases from J, the gap between germline ends came to 4 bases. The CDR3 is 13 amino acids. CDR1 is SGHTA, CDR2 FQGNSA, per germline.

V is TRBV6-2 or TRBV6-3 and J is TRBJ2-1; D possibly corresponds to TRBD1 (6 bases). CDR3 length: 16 residues. Trimming left V 2 bases short and J 9 bases short, with 20 bases between. From germline, CDR1 is MNHEY and CDR2 SVGEGT. CDR3 in DNA: TGTGCCAGCAGTTACGGCGGCAGGGGTTTGCATAGTGAGCAGTTCTTC. This translates into CASSYGGRGLHSEQFF.